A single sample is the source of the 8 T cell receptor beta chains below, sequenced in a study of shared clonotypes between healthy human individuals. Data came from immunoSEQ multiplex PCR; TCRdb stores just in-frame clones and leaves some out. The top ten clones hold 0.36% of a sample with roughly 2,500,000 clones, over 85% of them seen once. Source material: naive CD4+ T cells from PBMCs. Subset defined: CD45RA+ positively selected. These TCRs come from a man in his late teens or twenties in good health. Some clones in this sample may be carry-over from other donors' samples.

CDR3 nucleotide sequence: TGCAGCGTTGTTGGACAGGCCAACACCGGGGAGCTGTTTTTT. Amino acid sequence: CSVVGQANTGELFF. This chain uses TRBV29-1 with TRBJ2-2; 7 bases are shared with TRBD1. Per germline, CDR1 SQVTM and CDR2 ANQGSEA. V lost 4 bases to trimming and J lost 2 bases; unmatched junction nucleotides: 4. There are 14 residues in the CDR3.

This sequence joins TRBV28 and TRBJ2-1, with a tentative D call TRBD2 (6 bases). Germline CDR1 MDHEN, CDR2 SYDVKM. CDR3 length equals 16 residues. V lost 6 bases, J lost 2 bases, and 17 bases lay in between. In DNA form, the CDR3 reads TGTGCCAGCAGACCCACTAGCTTCGGGGCCTACAATGAGCAGTTCTTC. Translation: CASRPTSFGAYNEQFF.

CDR3 residues: CASSPRASGTDTQYF. The CDR3 region has the DNA TGTGCCAGCAGCCCTCGGGCTAGCGGAACAGATACGCAGTATTTT. The genes are TRBV9 and TRBJ2-3; the match to TRBD2 covers 7 bases. CDR1 is SGDLS and CDR2 is YYNGEE in the germline V gene. With 4 bases clipped from V and 3 bases from J, the junction kept 8 bases outside the gene matches. The CDR3 extends over 15 amino acids.

The CDR3 loop is CASSVAAVAKNIQYF. CDR3 coding DNA: TGTGCCAGCAGCGTGGCAGCAGTAGCCAAAAACATTCAGTACTTC. The rearrangement links TRBV9 to TRBJ2-4; D not resolved. CDR3 length equals 15 residues. Germline loops: CDR1 SGDLS, CDR2 YYNGEE. The V end lost 2 bases, the J end lost 0 bases, and 9 bases lay between the germline ends.

The CDR3 is CASSHNAPTDTQYF. The CDR3 DNA follows: TGCGCCAGCAGCCATAATGCCCCCACAGATACGCAGTATTTT. V is TRBV4-3 and J is TRBJ2-3; D ambiguous. CDR1 LGHNA and CDR2 YSLEER come from the germline V gene. The CDR3 spans 14 residues. V gave up 3 bases and J gave up 2 bases, with 9 bases separating them.

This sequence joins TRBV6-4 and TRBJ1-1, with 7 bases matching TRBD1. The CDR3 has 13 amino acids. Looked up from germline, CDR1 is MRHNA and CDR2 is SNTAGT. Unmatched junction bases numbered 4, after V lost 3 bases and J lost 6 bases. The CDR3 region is CASSETGYSEAFF. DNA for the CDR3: TGTGCCAGCAGTGAGACAGGGTATTCTGAAGCTTTCTTT.

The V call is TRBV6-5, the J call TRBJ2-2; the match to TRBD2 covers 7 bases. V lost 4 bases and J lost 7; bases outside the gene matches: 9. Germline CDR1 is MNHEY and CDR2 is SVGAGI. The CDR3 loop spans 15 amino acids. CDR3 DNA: TGTGCCAGCAGTTGGGGGGGAGGGGAAGGCGGGGAGCTGTTTTTT. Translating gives CASSWGGGEGGELFF.

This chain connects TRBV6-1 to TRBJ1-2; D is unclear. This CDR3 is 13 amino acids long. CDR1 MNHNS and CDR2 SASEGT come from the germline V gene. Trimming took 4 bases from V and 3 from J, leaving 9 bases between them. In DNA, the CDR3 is TGTGCCAGCAGTGTAGGCAGAGACTATGGCTACACCTTC. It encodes CASSVGRDYGYTF.